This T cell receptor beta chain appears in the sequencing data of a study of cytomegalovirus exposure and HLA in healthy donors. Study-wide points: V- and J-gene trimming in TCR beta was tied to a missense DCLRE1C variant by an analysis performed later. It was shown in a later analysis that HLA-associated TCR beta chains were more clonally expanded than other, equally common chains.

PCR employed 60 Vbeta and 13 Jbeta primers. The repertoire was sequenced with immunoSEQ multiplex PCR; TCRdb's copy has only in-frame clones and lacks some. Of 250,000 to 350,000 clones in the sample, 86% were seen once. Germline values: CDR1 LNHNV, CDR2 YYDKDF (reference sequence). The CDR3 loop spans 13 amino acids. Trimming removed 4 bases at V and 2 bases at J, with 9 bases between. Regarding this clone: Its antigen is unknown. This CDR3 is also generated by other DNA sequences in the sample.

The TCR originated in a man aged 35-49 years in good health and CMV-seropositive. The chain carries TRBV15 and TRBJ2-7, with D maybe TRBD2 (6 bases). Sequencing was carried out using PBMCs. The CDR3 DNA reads TGTGCCACCAGCACGGGGGAGCCCTACGAGCAGTACTTC. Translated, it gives CATSTGEPYEQYF.